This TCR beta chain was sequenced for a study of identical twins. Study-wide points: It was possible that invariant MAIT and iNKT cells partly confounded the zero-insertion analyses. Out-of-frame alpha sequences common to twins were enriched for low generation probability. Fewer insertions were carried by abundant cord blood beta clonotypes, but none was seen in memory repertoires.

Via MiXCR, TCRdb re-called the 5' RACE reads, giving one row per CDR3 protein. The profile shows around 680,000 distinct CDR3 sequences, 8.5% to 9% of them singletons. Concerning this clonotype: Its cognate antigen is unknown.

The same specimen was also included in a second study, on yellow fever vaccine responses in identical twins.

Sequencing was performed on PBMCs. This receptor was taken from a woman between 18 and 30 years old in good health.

CDR3 nucleotide sequence: TGCAGCGTTGCCGCTAGTGGAGGCACAGATACGCAGTATTTT. It specifies CSVAASGGTDTQYF. This chain connects TRBV29-1 to TRBJ2-3; D uncertain. The germline V gene encodes CDR1 SQVTM and CDR2 ANQGSEA. This CDR3 is 14 amino acids long. Deletions cut 4 bases from V and 1 base from J, with 12 bases between.